The 16 T cell receptor beta chains listed next were all sequenced from one sample in a study of blood T cell repertoires in COVID-19. Using immunoSEQ multiplex PCR, the repertoire was profiled, and TCRdb retains in-frame clones only, with some absent. The sample holds 160,000 or so clones, around 87% seen once. The sequenced sample was PBMCs or T cells enriched from blood (not recorded which). Receptor source: a woman aged 45-59 years who had recovered from COVID-19.

The rearrangement joins TRBV6-2 or TRBV6-3 to TRBJ2-3, with 8 bases matching TRBD2. Germline-derived CDR1 and CDR2 are MNHEY and SVGEGT. Trimming at V came to 0 bases and at J to 2 bases, leaving 7 bases not matched to a gene. The CDR3 spans 17 residues. The CDR3 DNA is TGTGCCAGCAGTTACTCGCGGAGCGGGGGACTCACAGATACGCAGTATTTT. Protein sequence: CASSYSRSGGLTDTQYF.

The chain links TRBV5-1 to TRBJ2-6; 10 bases match TRBD1. V lost 4 bases to trimming and J lost 4 bases; unmatched junction nucleotides: 14. The CDR3 totals 19 residues. In germline, CDR1 is SGHRS, CDR2 YFSETQ. CDR3 residues: CASSQYGMGQGTGANVLTF. The DNA for the CDR3 is TGCGCCAGCAGCCAATACGGAATGGGACAGGGGACCGGGGCCAACGTCCTGACTTTC.

The chain recombines TRBV9 with TRBJ2-7; weak D call: TRBD1 (5 bases). Germline-derived CDR1 and CDR2 are SGDLS and YYNGEE. Trimming pared 2 bases from V and 1 base from J, leaving 13 bases between. This CDR3 spans 15 amino acids. CDR3 loop: CASSVGIGESYEQYF. In nucleotides, the CDR3 is TGTGCCAGCAGCGTGGGTATAGGGGAATCCTACGAGCAGTACTTC.

The chain has TRBV7-6 and TRBJ1-4; a weak D match, TRBD1 (5 bases). Germline CDR1 reads SGHVS; CDR2 reads FNYEAQ. Trimming stripped 0 bases from V and 8 bases from J, with 13 bases between. The CDR3 totals 15 residues. CDR3 sequence (DNA): TGTGCCAGCAGCTTAGCGCTCGGGGGGGGAGAAAAACTGTTTTTT. It specifies CASSLALGGGEKLFF.

This sequence joins TRBV19 and TRBJ2-7; TRBD1 agrees at 7 bases. This CDR3 has 12 amino acids. Germline CDR1 is LNHDA and CDR2 is SQIVND (reference sequence). Trimming took 4 bases from V and 7 from J; bases not matched to a gene: 4. The CDR3 is CASSTTGEEQYF. CDR3 coding DNA: TGTGCCAGTAGTACCACAGGGGAGGAGCAGTACTTC. Full variable domain (missing parts from reference TRBV19 and TRBJ2-7): DGGITQSPKYLFRKEGQNVTLSCEQNLNHDAMYWYRQDPGQGLRLIYYSQIVNDFQKGDIAEGYSVSREKKESFPLTVTSAQKNPTAFYLCASSTTGEEQYFGPGTRLTVT.

V usage is TRBV7-9 and J usage is TRBJ1-2, with D hard to call. The length of the CDR3 is 15 residues. Germline V gene data show CDR1 as SEHNR and CDR2 as FQNEAQ (reference sequence). Trimming removed 5 bases at V and 0 bases at J, with 13 bases between. As DNA, the CDR3 is TGTGCCAGCAGCCCTCCGTCGTATCCTAACTATGGCTACACCTTC. Encoded protein: CASSPPSYPNYGYTF.

The chain has TRBV14 and TRBJ2-1; 9 nucleotides align to TRBD2. CDR1 and CDR2 from the germline V gene are SGHDN and FVKESK. This CDR3 is 15 amino acids long. V shed 1 base, J shed 8 bases, and the junction held 6 bases outside the gene matches. This CDR3 is CASSQGRGGFDEQFF. CDR3 DNA sequence: TGTGCCAGCAGCCAAGGGCGGGGGGGCTTCGATGAGCAGTTCTTC.

This chain joins TRBV29-1 and TRBJ1-1, with 7 bases lining up with TRBD1. Germline V CDR1 and CDR2: SQVTM, ANQGSEA. The V segment lost 4 bases and the J segment 5 bases; nucleotides outside the gene matches: 4. The CDR3 sequence is 12 residues long. CDR3 sequence (DNA): TGCAGCGTTGTACAGGGGCGTACTGAAGCTTTCTTT. The encoded protein is CSVVQGRTEAFF.

This rearrangement joins TRBV19 to TRBJ1-4; weak D call: TRBD1 (5 bases). The V end lost 1 base, the J end lost 0 bases, and 9 bases lay between the germline ends. Germline V gene lookup returns CDR1 LNHDA and CDR2 SQIVND (reference sequence). The CDR3 is 16 residues long. CDR3 amino acids: CASSIGQTATNEKLFF. The CDR3 region has the DNA TGTGCCAGTAGTATAGGACAGACTGCAACTAATGAAAAACTGTTTTTT.

The chain is built from TRBV5-5 and TRBJ2-2; 7 bases are a match to TRBD2. The CDR3 contains 16 residues. V was clipped by 5 bases and J by 1 base; unmatched bases: 8. The germline V gene has CDR1 SGHKS and CDR2 YYEKEE (reference sequence). CDR3 nucleotides: TGTGCCAGCAGTTCAATGGGAGGGTGGAACACCGGGGAGCTGTTTTTT. Translated: CASSSMGGWNTGELFF.

The gene calls are TRBV16 and TRBJ1-2, with 7 positions matching TRBD1. With V trimmed by 1 base and J by 8 bases, 16 bases remained unmatched. This CDR3 is 17 amino acids long. The V gene's germline CDR1 is KGHSY and CDR2 FQNENV. The CDR3: CASSQLRTRVTGRGYTF. In DNA, the CDR3 is TGTGCCAGCAGCCAATTGCGAACGAGGGTGACAGGGAGAGGCTACACCTTC.

V and J are TRBV4-3 and TRBJ2-1, with TRBD1 as a possible D gene (5 bases). The germline V gene has CDR1 LGHNA and CDR2 YSLEER. This CDR3 has 17 residues. Trimming took 0 bases from V and 5 from J, leaving 17 bases between them. The CDR3 here is CASSQDPAGSRNNEQFF. The CDR3 nucleotides read TGCGCCAGCAGCCAAGATCCGGCAGGGTCGAGAAACAATGAGCAGTTCTTC.

The rearrangement joins TRBV6-8 to TRBJ2-7; D is undetermined. Germline V gene lookup returns CDR1 MNHGY and CDR2 SAAAGT. The CDR3 spans 12 residues. Trimming stripped 6 bases from V and 1 base from J, with 7 bases between. In DNA form, the CDR3 reads TGTGCCAGCAGGCCCGGTTCCTACGAGCAGTACTTC. This codes for CASRPGSYEQYF.

This chain joins TRBV7-2 and TRBJ1-2; TRBD1 matches 10 bases. There are 14 residues in the CDR3. Trimming removed 1 base from V and 4 bases from J; junction bases left unmatched: 0. From germline, CDR1 is SGHTA and CDR2 FQGNSA. The chain's CDR3 is CASSLGQGAYGYTF. CDR3 DNA sequence: TGTGCCAGCAGCTTAGGACAGGGGGCCTATGGCTACACCTTC.

The chain links TRBV12-5 to TRBJ1-1; 7 bases agree with TRBD1. The CDR3 length is 11 residues. Germline values: CDR1 LGHNT, CDR2 FRNRAP. Trimming removed 7 bases from V and 10 bases from J; junction bases left unmatched: 6. CDR3 sequence: CASASRDRAFF. The CDR3 DNA follows: TGTGCTAGTGCTTCCCGGGACAGAGCTTTCTTT.

This chain uses TRBV5-6 with TRBJ1-2; D gene ambiguous. CDR1 and CDR2 (germline): SGHDT, YYEEEE. CDR3 length: 14 amino acids. V was shortened by 1 base and J by 4 bases, with 11 bases between the two germline ends. The CDR3 DNA sequence: TGTGCCAGCAGCTTGCTCCCCGGGAGCTATGGCTACACCTTC. Its translation is CASSLLPGSYGYTF.